These T cell receptor beta chains were read from a single sample in a study of OX40 agonist ivuxolimab in advanced cancers. Generated by immunoSEQ multiplex PCR, the TCRdb table keeps only in-frame clones and is missing some. The top ten hold 0.5% to 0.6% of the sample, which has around 84,000 clones, about 92% seen once. Material: CD4+ or CD8+ T cells sorted from blood, obtained in a trial of the OX40 agonist ivuxolimab. The receptors were gathered from an adult with an advanced solid tumor such as melanoma, head and neck, liver or kidney cancer. The CDR3 runs from the conserved cysteine through the conserved F or W. A D gene is named only where the DNA matches it firmly. Clone size appears in some rows only: once, few, many, or a class for an expanded clone.

clone size,J gene,D gene,V gene,CDR3 protein,CDR3 DNA
NA,TRBJ2-7,NA,TRBV19,CASSIVGDYEQYF,TGTGCCAGTAGTATAGTCGGCGACTACGAGCAGTACTTC
NA,TRBJ1-2,NA,TRBV7-9,CASSQTGVDGYTF,TGTGCCAGCAGCCAGACAGGAGTCGATGGCTACACCTTC
NA,TRBJ2-3,NA,TRBV20-1,CSAGFVGAQYF,TGCAGTGCCGGTTTTGTTGGTGCGCAGTATTTT
NA,TRBJ2-5,TRBD2,TRBV7-2,CASSPGRGIETQYF,TGTGCCAGCAGCCCCGGGAGGGGCATAGAGACCCAGTACTTC
NA,TRBJ2-1,TRBD2,TRBV7-6,CASSLEYGRAGNEQFF,TGTGCCAGCAGCTTAGAATACGGGAGGGCGGGGAATGAGCAGTTCTTC
NA,TRBJ2-7,NA,TRBV19,CASSIGRQNSYEQYF,TGTGCCAGTAGTATTGGCCGACAGAACTCCTACGAGCAGTACTTC
NA,TRBJ2-7,NA,TRBV28,CASSTLPYEQYF,TGTGCCAGCAGTACGTTACCCTACGAGCAGTACTTC
NA,TRBJ1-1,NA,TRBV25-1,CASSDPQGGGTEAFF,TGTGCCAGCAGTGACCCACAGGGAGGGGGCACTGAAGCTTTCTTT
NA,TRBJ1-4,TRBD1,TRBV18,CASSEQGPNEKLFF,TGTGCCAGCTCGGAACAGGGGCCGAATGAAAAACTGTTTTTT
NA,TRBJ2-1,TRBD2,TRBV9,CASSVAPSGGGGYNEQFF,TGTGCCAGCAGCGTCGCCCCTAGCGGGGGAGGCGGGTACAATGAGCAGTTCTTC
once,TRBJ1-1,TRBD1,TRBV30,CAWSQQGGTEAFF,TGTGCCTGGAGTCAACAGGGGGGCACTGAAGCTTTCTTT
NA,TRBJ2-3,TRBD2,TRBV4-2,CASSRRSGSSDTQYF,TGTGCCAGCAGCCGCCGGAGCGGGAGCTCAGATACGCAGTATTTT
once,TRBJ2-2,NA,TRBV10-3,CAISESSVEAGELFF,TGTGCCATCAGTGAGTCGAGTGTGGAGGCCGGGGAGCTGTTTTTT
once,TRBJ2-5,NA,TRBV7-2,CASSLAGQFTQETQYF,TGTGCCAGCAGCTTAGCGGGTCAGTTTACTCAAGAGACCCAGTACTTC
NA,TRBJ2-3,NA,TRBV4-2,CASSQDSLHTDTQYF,TGTGCCAGCAGTCAGGACTCGCTACACACAGATACGCAGTATTTT
NA,TRBJ2-7,NA,TRBV7-9,CASSLALQSPYEQYF,TGTGCCAGCAGCTTAGCGCTTCAGTCTCCCTACGAGCAGTACTTC
NA,TRBJ2-7,NA,TRBV11-2,CASSPVARAYEQYF,TGTGCCAGCAGCCCAGTAGCGAGAGCCTACGAGCAGTACTTC
NA,TRBJ2-7,NA,TRBV21-1,CASSKVTGTYEQYF,TGTGCCAGCAGCAAAGTGACAGGGACCTACGAGCAGTACTTC
NA,TRBJ2-3,NA,TRBV15,CATSRDYAGSPPDTQYF,TGTGCCACCAGCAGAGATTATGCGGGGTCCCCCCCAGATACGCAGTATTTT
few,TRBJ2-7,NA,TRBV29-1,CSVEVAGVRLGKQYF,TGCAGCGTTGAAGTGGCGGGTGTCCGACTGGGGAAGCAGTACTTC
NA,TRBJ1-1,TRBD1,TRBV6-6,CASRDRGQTEAFF,TGTGCCAGCAGGGACAGGGGGCAGACTGAAGCTTTCTTT
NA,TRBJ1-4,NA,TRBV21-1,CASSLGLTNEKLFF,TGTGCCAGCAGTCTGGGACTGACCAATGAAAAACTGTTTTTT
NA,TRBJ2-3,NA,TRBV2,CASSPMSTDTQYF,TGTGCCAGCAGCCCAATGAGCACAGATACGCAGTATTTT
NA,TRBJ2-3,NA,TRBV9,CASSVDGTDTQYF,TGTGCCAGCAGCGTTGATGGGACAGATACGCAGTATTTT
NA,TRBJ2-3,NA,TRBV4-2,CASSLSLDTQYF,TGTGCCAGCAGCTTAAGTTTGGATACGCAGTATTTT
NA,TRBJ2-7,NA,TRBV5-1,CASSVDHTRDEQYF,TGCGCCAGCAGCGTGGACCATACCCGGGACGAGCAGTACTTC
once,TRBJ1-4,TRBD1,TRBV18,CASSPPRDRGEKLFF,TGTGCCAGCTCACCCCCCCGGGACAGGGGTGAAAAACTGTTTTTT
NA,TRBJ1-1,NA,TRBV20-1,CSAAENTEAFF,TGCAGTGCAGCAGAGAACACTGAAGCTTTCTTT
NA,TRBJ1-2,NA,TRBV9,CASSVAHGNYGYTF,TGTGCCAGCAGCGTAGCTCATGGGAACTATGGCTACACCTTC
NA,TRBJ1-5,NA,TRBV10-2,CASRKFQGEDQPQHF,TGCGCCAGCAGGAAGTTTCAGGGAGAGGATCAGCCCCAGCATTTT
NA,TRBJ1-2,NA,TRBV13,CASSPYGSTNYGYTF,TGTGCCAGCAGCCCCTACGGTTCAACTAACTATGGCTACACCTTC
NA,TRBJ2-7,TRBD2,TRBV11-3,CASSQRGGRAYEQYF,TGTGCCAGCAGTCAGCGGGGCGGGAGGGCCTACGAGCAGTACTTC
NA,TRBJ2-3,TRBD1,TRBV11-1,CASSLGTGTDTQYF,TGTGCCAGCAGCCTCGGGACAGGGACAGATACGCAGTATTTT
NA,TRBJ1-2,NA,TRBV6-5,CASSYIEGPSNYGYTF,TGTGCCAGCAGTTATATCGAGGGACCCTCGAACTATGGCTACACCTTC
NA,TRBJ1-2,TRBD1,TRBV6-6,CASTGTGEYGYTF,TGTGCCAGCACTGGGACAGGGGAGTACGGCTACACCTTC
NA,TRBJ2-5,TRBD1,TRBV11-2,CASSYPGQGHETQYF,TGTGCCAGCAGCTATCCCGGACAGGGCCACGAGACCCAGTACTTC
NA,TRBJ2-7,TRBD2,TRBV28,CASSLLAGGPYEQYF,TGTGCCAGCAGTTTACTGGCGGGAGGGCCCTACGAGCAGTACTTC
NA,TRBJ2-1,NA,TRBV4-1,CASSSPGRPYNEQFF,TGCGCCAGCAGCTCCCCAGGTCGTCCCTACAATGAGCAGTTCTTC
NA,TRBJ2-3,NA,TRBV28,CASSGLAGPTDTQYF,TGTGCCAGCAGTGGACTGGCGGGCCCCACAGATACGCAGTATTTT
NA,TRBJ2-7,NA,TRBV7-3,CASSKSPGTGEQYF,TGTGCCAGCAGCAAAAGTCCAGGGACGGGCGAGCAGTACTTC
NA,TRBJ2-5,TRBD1,TRBV9,CASSVAPWGTGGGETQYF,TGTGCCAGCAGCGTAGCGCCATGGGGGACAGGGGGCGGGGAGACCCAGTACTTC
NA,TRBJ1-5,NA,TRBV6-5,CASSLTGPSQHF,TGTGCCAGCAGTCTTACAGGGCCTTCCCAGCATTTT
NA,TRBJ1-1,TRBD1,TRBV6-6,CASSYSGQIEAFF,TGTGCCAGCAGTTACTCGGGACAGATTGAGGCTTTCTTT
NA,TRBJ2-7,NA,TRBV7-2,CASSLAHSGSYEQYF,TGTGCCAGCAGCTTAGCTCACAGCGGGTCCTACGAGCAGTACTTC
NA,TRBJ1-3,TRBD1,TRBV11-3,CASSPLTGAGNTIYF,TGTGCCAGCAGCCCCCTGACAGGGGCCGGAAACACCATATATTTT
NA,TRBJ2-7,NA,TRBV30,CAWRLTAGNEQYF,TGTGCCTGGAGACTGACAGCAGGAAACGAGCAGTACTTC
NA,TRBJ1-2,NA,TRBV29-1,CSVAREPHGYTF,TGCAGCGTTGCTCGGGAACCTCATGGCTACACCTTC
NA,TRBJ2-7,NA,TRBV10-1,CASSRAGEQYF,TGCGCCAGCAGTCGAGCCGGGGAGCAGTACTTC
NA,TRBJ2-3,NA,TRBV19,CASRDSTDTQYF,TGTGCCAGCCGCGACAGCACAGATACGCAGTATTTT
NA,TRBJ2-5,NA,TRBV11-2,CASSLAPTRQETQYF,TGTGCCAGCAGCTTAGCCCCCACAAGGCAAGAGACCCAGTACTTC
once,TRBJ1-1,NA,TRBV1,CTSSQSAGDTEAFF,TGCACCAGCAGCCAGAGCGCCGGGGACACTGAAGCTTTCTTT
NA,TRBJ1-5,NA,TRBV9,CASSPRDRPLPDQPQHF,TGTGCCAGCAGCCCCCGGGACCGACCTTTACCCGATCAGCCCCAGCATTTT
once,TRBJ2-1,TRBD2,TRBV7-3,CASSLVLAGANEQFF,TGTGCCAGCAGCTTGGTACTAGCGGGAGCCAATGAGCAGTTCTTC